This T cell receptor beta chain appears in the sequencing data of a study of blood T cells in healthy people across ages. This clonotype has more than one count but fewer than ten. Its antigen is as yet unknown. This CDR3 has 14 amino acids. Germline V gives CDR1 SGHRS, CDR2 YFSETQ. Trimming shortened V by 2 bases and J by 4 bases, and 10 bases separated the two germline ends. Next came a second PCR, run for about 7 to 12 cycles, which used a sample-barcoded 5' primer along with a J-beta primer mix. A single record per CDR3 protein comes from TCRdb applying MiXCR to the 5' RACE reads. Found here are 1.2 million to 1.5 million distinct CDR3 sequences, 42% of them singletons; the top ten hold less than 8%. Findings of the study overall: Older age went with lower TCR beta diversity per million T cells, in a roughly linear way. One million T cells yielded diversity estimates that were considered underestimates. Long-lived and aged donors differed, with more naive CD4+ cells and higher diversity in the long-lived.

The sequenced material came from blood. This chain connects TRBV5-1 to TRBJ2-1, with D possibly being TRBD2 (5 bases). This clonotype was obtained from a woman between 18 and 29 years old in good health. The CDR3 loop is CASSFQAEYNEQFF. In DNA form, the CDR3 reads TGCGCCAGCAGCTTCCAAGCGGAGTACAATGAGCAGTTCTTC.